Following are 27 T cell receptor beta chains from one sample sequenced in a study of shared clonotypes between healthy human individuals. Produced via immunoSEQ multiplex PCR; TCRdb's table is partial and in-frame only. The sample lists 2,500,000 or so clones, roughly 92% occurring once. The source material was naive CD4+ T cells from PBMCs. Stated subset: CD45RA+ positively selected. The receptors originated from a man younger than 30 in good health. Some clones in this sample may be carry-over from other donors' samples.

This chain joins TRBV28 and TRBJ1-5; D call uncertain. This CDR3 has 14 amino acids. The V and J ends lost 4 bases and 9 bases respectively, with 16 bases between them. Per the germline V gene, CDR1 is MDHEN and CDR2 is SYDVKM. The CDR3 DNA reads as TGTGCCAGCAGTTCGTCCCGCCGGCGAGGGCCCCAGCATTTT. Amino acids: CASSSSRRRGPQHF. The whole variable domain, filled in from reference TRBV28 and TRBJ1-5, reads DVKVTQSSRYLVKRTGEKVFLECVQDMDHENMFWYRQDPGLGLRLIYFSYDVKMKEKGDIPEGYSVSREKKERFSLILESASTNQTSMYLCASSSSRRRGPQHFGDGTRLSIL.

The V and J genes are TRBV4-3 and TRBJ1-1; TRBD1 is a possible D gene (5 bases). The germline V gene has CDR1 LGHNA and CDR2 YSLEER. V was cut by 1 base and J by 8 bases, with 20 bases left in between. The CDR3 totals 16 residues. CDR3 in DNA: TGCGCCAGCAGCCAAGCGCTTATCCGGGGGGGTCTAGAAGCTTTCTTT. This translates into CASSQALIRGGLEAFF.

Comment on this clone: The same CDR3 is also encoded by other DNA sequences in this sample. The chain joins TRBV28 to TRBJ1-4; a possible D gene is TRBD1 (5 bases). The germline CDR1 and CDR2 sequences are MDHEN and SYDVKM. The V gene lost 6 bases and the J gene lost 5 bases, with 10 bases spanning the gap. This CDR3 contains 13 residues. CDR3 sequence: CASSSGGNEKLFF. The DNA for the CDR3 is TGTGCCAGCAGCTCCGGGGGGAATGAAAAACTGTTTTTT.

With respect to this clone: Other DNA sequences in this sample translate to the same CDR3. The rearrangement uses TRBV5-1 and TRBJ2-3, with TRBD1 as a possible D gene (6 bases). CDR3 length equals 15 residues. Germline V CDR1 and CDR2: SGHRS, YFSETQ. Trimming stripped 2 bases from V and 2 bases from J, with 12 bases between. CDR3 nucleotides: TGCGCCAGCAGCTTTTCAGGGGTGTCCACAGATACGCAGTATTTT. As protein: CASSFSGVSTDTQYF.

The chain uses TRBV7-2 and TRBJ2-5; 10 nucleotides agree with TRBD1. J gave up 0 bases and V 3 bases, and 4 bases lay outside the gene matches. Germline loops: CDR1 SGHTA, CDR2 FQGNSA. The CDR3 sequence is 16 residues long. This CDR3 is CASSFGTGAYQETQYF. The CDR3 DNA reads TGTGCCAGCAGCTTCGGGACAGGGGCGTACCAAGAGACCCAGTACTTC.

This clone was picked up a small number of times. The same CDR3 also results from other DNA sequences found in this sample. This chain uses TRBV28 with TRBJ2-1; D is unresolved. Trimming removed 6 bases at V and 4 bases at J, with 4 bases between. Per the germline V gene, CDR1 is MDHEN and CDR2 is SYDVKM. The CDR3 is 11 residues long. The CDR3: CASSPYNEQFF. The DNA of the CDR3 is TGTGCCAGCAGCCCTTACAATGAGCAGTTCTTC.

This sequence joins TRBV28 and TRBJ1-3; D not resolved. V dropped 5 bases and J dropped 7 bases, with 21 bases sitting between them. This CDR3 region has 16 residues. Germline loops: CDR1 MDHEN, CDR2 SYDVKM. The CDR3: CASSPPGDPPGNTIYF. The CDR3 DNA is TGTGCCAGCAGTCCCCCCGGGGATCCGCCCGGGAACACCATATATTTT. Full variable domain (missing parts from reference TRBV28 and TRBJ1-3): DVKVTQSSRYLVKRTGEKVFLECVQDMDHENMFWYRQDPGLGLRLIYFSYDVKMKEKGDIPEGYSVSREKKERFSLILESASTNQTSMYLCASSPPGDPPGNTIYFGEGSWLTVV.

The DNA for the CDR3 is TGCGCCAGCAGCTTACGTGGGCAGGATGAGCAGTTCTTC. Translated: CASSLRGQDEQFF. This chain joins TRBV5-1 and TRBJ2-1; unclear D gene. Looked up from germline, CDR1 is SGHRS and CDR2 is YFSETQ. The CDR3 has 13 residues. V was cut by 2 bases and J by 8 bases, with 11 bases left in between.

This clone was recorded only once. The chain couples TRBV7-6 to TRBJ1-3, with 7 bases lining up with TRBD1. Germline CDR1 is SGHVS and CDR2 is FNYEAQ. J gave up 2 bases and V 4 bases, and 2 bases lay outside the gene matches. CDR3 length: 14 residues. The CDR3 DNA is TGTGCCAGCAGCTCGGGACAGCCTGGAAACACCATATATTTT. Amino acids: CASSSGQPGNTIYF.

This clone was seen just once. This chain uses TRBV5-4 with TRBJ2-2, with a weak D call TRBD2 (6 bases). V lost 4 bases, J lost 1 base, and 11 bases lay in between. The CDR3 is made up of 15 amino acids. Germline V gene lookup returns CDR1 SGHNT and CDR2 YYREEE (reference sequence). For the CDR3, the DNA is TGTGCCAGCAGCCCTCTTAGCGGGAACACCGGGGAGCTGTTTTTT. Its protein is CASSPLSGNTGELFF.

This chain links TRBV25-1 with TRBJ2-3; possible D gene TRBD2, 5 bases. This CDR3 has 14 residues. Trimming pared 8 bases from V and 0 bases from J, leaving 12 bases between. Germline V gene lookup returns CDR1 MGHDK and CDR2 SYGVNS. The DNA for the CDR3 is TGTGCCAGCTCCGAGGGCCCCAGCACAGATACGCAGTATTTT. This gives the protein CASSEGPSTDTQYF.

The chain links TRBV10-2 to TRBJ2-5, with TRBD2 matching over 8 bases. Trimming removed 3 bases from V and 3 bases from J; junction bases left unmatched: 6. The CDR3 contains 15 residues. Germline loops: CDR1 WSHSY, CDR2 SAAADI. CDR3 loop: CASSDPSGSKETQYF. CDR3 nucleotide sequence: TGCGCCAGCAGTGATCCTAGCGGGTCTAAAGAGACCCAGTACTTC.

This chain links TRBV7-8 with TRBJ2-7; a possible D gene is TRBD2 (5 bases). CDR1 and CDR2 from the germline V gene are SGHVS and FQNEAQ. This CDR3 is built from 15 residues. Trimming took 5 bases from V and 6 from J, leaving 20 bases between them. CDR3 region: CASSPTRVRRVEQYF. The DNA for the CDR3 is TGTGCCAGCAGCCCCACTAGGGTAAGGCGTGTCGAGCAGTACTTC. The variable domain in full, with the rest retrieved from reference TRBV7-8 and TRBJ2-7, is GAGVSQSPRYKVAKRGQDVALRCDPISGHVSLFWYQQALGQGPEFLTYFQNEAQLDKSGLPSDRFFAERPEGSVSTLKIQRTQQEDSAVYLCASSPTRVRRVEQYFGPGTRLTVT.

CDR3 residues: CASSSQGPPAYGYTF. CDR3 DNA sequence: TGTGCCAGCAGCTCTCAGGGGCCCCCCGCCTATGGCTACACCTTC. The chain carries TRBV7-9 and TRBJ1-2; D is perhaps TRBD1 (6 bases). Trimming removed 4 bases from V and 4 bases from J, with 16 bases in between. CDR3 length equals 15 residues. Germline loops: CDR1 SEHNR, CDR2 FQNEAQ (reference sequence).

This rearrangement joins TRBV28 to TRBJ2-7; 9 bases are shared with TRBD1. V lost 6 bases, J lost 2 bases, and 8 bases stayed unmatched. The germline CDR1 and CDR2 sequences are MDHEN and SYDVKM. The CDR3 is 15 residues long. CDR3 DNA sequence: TGTGCCAGCAGAATTCCGGGACAGGGTACCTACGAGCAGTACTTC. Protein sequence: CASRIPGQGTYEQYF.

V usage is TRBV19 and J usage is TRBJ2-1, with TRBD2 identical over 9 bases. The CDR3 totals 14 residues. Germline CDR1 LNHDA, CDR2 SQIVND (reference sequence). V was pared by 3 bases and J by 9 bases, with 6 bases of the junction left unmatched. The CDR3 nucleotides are TGTGCCAGTAGTATTCCTAGCGGGGTAGTTGAGCAGTTCTTC. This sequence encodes CASSIPSGVVEQFF.

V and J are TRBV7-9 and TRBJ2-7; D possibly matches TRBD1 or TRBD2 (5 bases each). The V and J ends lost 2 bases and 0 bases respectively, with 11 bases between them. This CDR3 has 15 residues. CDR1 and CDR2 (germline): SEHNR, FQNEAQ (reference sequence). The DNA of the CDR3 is TGTGCCAGCAGCTTATCAGACGGGGCCTCCTACGAGCAGTACTTC. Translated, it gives CASSLSDGASYEQYF.

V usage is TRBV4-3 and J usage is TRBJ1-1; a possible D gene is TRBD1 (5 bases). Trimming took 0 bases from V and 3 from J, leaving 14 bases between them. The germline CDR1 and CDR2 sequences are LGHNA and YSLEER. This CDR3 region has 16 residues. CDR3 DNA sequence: TGCGCCAGCAGCCAAGAATTGGGGGTCACTGACACTGAAGCTTTCTTT. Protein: CASSQELGVTDTEAFF.

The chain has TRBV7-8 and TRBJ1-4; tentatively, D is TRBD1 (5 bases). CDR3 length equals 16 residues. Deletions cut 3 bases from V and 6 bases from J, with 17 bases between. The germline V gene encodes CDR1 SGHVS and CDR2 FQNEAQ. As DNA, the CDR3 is TGTGCCAGCAGCTTGAACTGGGGACTTAAGGATGAAAAACTGTTTTTT. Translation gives CASSLNWGLKDEKLFF.

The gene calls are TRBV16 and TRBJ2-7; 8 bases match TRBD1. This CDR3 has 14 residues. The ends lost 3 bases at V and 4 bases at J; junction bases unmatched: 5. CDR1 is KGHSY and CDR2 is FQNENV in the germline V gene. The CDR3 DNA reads TGTGCCAGCAGCCACGGCAGGGGGCAGTACGAGCAGTACTTC. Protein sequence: CASSHGRGQYEQYF.

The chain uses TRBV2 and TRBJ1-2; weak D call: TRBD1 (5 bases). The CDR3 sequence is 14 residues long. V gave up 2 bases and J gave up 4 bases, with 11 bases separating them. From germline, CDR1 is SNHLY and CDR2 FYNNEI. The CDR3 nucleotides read TGTGCCAGCAGTGAAAAGGGACGCCTCTATGGCTACACCTTC. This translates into CASSEKGRLYGYTF.

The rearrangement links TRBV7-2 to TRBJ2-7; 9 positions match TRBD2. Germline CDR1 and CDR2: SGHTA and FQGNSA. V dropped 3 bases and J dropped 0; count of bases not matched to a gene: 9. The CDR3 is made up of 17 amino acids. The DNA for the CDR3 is TGTGCCAGCAGCTTGGTCCCTAGCGGGATAAGCTCCTACGAGCAGTACTTC. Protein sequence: CASSLVPSGISSYEQYF.

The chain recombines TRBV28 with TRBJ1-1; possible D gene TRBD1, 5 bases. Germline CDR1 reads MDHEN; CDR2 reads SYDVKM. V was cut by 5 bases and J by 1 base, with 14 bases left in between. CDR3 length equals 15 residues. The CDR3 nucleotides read TGTGCCAGCAGTGCATCCCCGGGGGAGAACACTGAAGCTTTCTTT. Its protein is CASSASPGENTEAFF.

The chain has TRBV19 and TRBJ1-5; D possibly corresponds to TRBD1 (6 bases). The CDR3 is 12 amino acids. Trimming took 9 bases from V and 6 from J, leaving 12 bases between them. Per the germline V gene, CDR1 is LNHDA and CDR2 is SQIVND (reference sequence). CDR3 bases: TGTGCCAGCCGGAGGGGGAGTCAGCCCCAGCATTTT. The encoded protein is CASRRGSQPQHF.

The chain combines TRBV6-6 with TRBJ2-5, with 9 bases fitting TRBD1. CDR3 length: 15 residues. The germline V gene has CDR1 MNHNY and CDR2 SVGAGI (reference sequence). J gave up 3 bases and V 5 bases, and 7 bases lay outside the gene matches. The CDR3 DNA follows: TGTGCCAGCAGTCAACAAGACAGGGGGAAAGAGACCCAGTACTTC. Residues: CASSQQDRGKETQYF.

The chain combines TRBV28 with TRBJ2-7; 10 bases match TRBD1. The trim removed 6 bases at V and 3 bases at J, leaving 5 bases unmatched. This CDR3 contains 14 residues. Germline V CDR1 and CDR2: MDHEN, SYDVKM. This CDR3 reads CASSRTGGHYEQYF. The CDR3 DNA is TGTGCCAGCAGCAGGACAGGGGGACACTACGAGCAGTACTTC.

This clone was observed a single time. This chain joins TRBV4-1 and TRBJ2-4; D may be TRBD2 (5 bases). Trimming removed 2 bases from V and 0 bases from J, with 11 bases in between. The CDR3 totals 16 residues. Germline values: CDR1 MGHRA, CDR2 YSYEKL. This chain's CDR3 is CASSQTGMGAKNIQYF. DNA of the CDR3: TGCGCCAGCAGCCAAACCGGGATGGGAGCCAAAAACATTCAGTACTTC.